This T cell receptor (beta chain) was sequenced during a study of type 1 regulatory T cells (dated by TCRdb to the early 2020s). Describing the broader study: An in vitro protocol by which a Tr1-enriched, alloantigen-specific CD4 T cell product named T-allo10 was generated was characterized in the study. T-allo10 was being tested clinically in patients with hematological malignancies who were undergoing allogeneic hematopoietic stem cell transplantation.

T-allo10 cells derived from donors were reported to be host alloantigen-specific and anergic, and to suppress in an alloantigen-specific manner. For sequencing, an Illumina MiSeq was employed. The public sequencing data were trimmed at Q25 with fastp and processed into clonotypes with MiXCR by TCRdb, which kept only in-frame beta chains. Every distinct CDR3 protein forms one entry, paired with its most common genes and DNA. The sample profile shows about 68,000 distinct CDR3 sequences; 63% of them were found once. 7.6% of the sample lies in the top ten. This clonotype was found a few times. Its cognate antigen has yet to be identified. Base quality data are lacking; no much larger clone is found one base away. The specimen sequenced was cultured T cells, either the whole culture or a sorted T cell fraction (not recorded which). Per the publication, the cell subset or site label means: Tr1-enriched cell product generated in vitro against host alloantigens. This clonotype was obtained from a human donor in good health.

The encoded CDR3 is CASSSRTSGDEQYF. The DNA is as follows: TGTGCCAGCAGTTCCCGGACTAGCGGAGACGAGCAGTACTTC. The chain is made from TRBV12-3 or TRBV12-4 and TRBJ2-7, and TRBD2 aligns with 10 junction nucleotides. The CDR3 numbers 14 residues from cysteine through phenylalanine. The retained sequence is limited to the CDR3, 42 bases, with the frame set at the first base. Unmatched junction bases come to 5, with V trimmed by 4 bases and J by 5 bases.